These 11 T cell receptor beta chains came from one sample sequenced in a study of CD8 T cells in Susac syndrome. Random hexamers primed reverse transcription of about 0.45 to 1 ug RNA. TCRdb called the immunoSEQ multiplex PCR reads again in MiXCR, with one record for every CDR3 protein. This sample yields 180,000 or so distinct CDR3 sequences, of which 85% to 95% are seen a single time; 0.08% to 0.11% belongs to the top ten. Sequencing used CD4+ T cells from PBMCs. These TCRs come from a human donor in good health.

This clonotype showed up just once. The J gene is TRBJ2-7, the V gene TRBV20-1; TRBD1 aligns across 8 bases. The CDR3 is 15 residues long. The J segment lost 3 bases and the V segment lost 2 bases, leaving 9 bases of the junction unmatched. Germline values: CDR1 DFQATT, CDR2 SNEGSKA (reference sequence). The CDR3 is CSARSGTGLLYEQYV. Here the CDR3 DNA reads TGCAGTGCTAGATCCGGGACAGGCCTTCTCTACGAGCAGTACGTC.

The chain uses TRBV20-1 and TRBJ1-5, with no clear D. CDR3 length equals 13 residues. Germline V gene sequence: CDR1 DFQATT, CDR2 SNEGSKA (reference sequence). V lost 1 base, J lost 5 bases, and 9 bases lay in between. The CDR3 loop is CSARGPIHQPQHF. As DNA, the CDR3 is TGCAGTGCTAGAGGCCCAATACATCAGCCCCAGCATTTT.

The chain couples TRBV7-2 to TRBJ2-7; the D gene is possibly TRBD1 (7 bases). Trimming stripped 3 bases from V and 5 bases from J, with 14 bases between. This CDR3 comprises 14 residues. Germline V gene sequence: CDR1 SGHTA, CDR2 FQGNSA. CDR3 sequence (DNA): TGTGCCAGCAGCTTTGGTCAGGGGGGCGACGAGCAGTACTTC. Translated, it gives CASSFGQGGDEQYF.

J is TRBJ2-1 and V is TRBV15; D call uncertain. The germline gives CDR1 LNHNV, CDR2 YYDKDF (reference sequence). The germline V and J ends were trimmed by 0 bases and 0 bases, with 9 bases remaining between them. The CDR3 has 16 amino acids. This CDR3 is CATSRETPSSYNEQFF. The CDR3, as DNA: TGTGCCACCAGCAGAGAAACCCCCAGCTCCTACAATGAGCAGTTCTTC.

The chain combines TRBV3-1 with TRBJ2-4, with unresolved D. The CDR3 loop spans 14 amino acids. Trimming stripped 4 bases from V and 7 bases from J, with 14 bases between. From germline, CDR1 is LGHDT and CDR2 YNNKEL (reference sequence). As DNA, the CDR3 is TGTGCCAGCAGCCGTTCCTTGTTGGGGAACATTCAGTACTTC. Its translation: CASSRSLLGNIQYF. Supplemented by reference TRBV3-1 and TRBJ2-4, the full variable domain reads DTAVSQTPKYLVTQMGNDKSIKCEQNLGHDTMYWYKQDSKKFLKIMFSYNNKELIINETVPNRFSPKSPDKAHLNLHINSLELGDSAVYFCASSRSLLGNIQYFGAGTRLSVL.

This chain links TRBV7-9 with TRBJ2-7, with 7 positions matching TRBD1. The CDR3 is 13 amino acids. The ends lost 5 bases at V and 7 bases at J; junction bases unmatched: 8. Germline loops: CDR1 SEHNR, CDR2 FQNEAQ (reference sequence). The CDR3 region is CASSPLQGREQYV. As DNA, the CDR3 is TGTGCCAGCAGCCCACTACAGGGGCGTGAGCAGTACGTC.

V usage is TRBV7-9 and J usage is TRBJ2-5, with 9 bases matching TRBD1. CDR1 is SEHNR, CDR2 FQNEAQ, per germline (reference sequence). With V trimmed by 4 bases and J by 4 bases, 4 bases remained unmatched. This CDR3 is built from 14 residues. DNA of the CDR3: TGTGCCAGCAGCTCGGGACAGGGTGTAGAGACCCAGTACTTC. Its translation: CASSSGQGVETQYF.

This rearrangement joins TRBV9 to TRBJ1-1; D uncertain. Trimming removed 3 bases at V and 1 base at J, with 10 bases between. Germline-derived CDR1 and CDR2 are SGDLS and YYNGEE. The CDR3 extends over 14 amino acids. The CDR3 nucleotides read TGTGCCAGCAGCGCCGGTCGGCAGAACACTGAAGCTTTCTTT. Encoded protein: CASSAGRQNTEAFF.

The rearrangement joins TRBV15 to TRBJ2-1; perhaps TRBD2 as D (7 bases). This CDR3 is 13 amino acids long. In germline, CDR1 is LNHNV, CDR2 YYDKDF (reference sequence). The ends were cut back, 11 bases at V and 9 bases at J, with 20 bases in the middle. The CDR3 sequence: CASRGGGMVEQFF. The CDR3 nucleotides read TGTGCCTCTAGGGGGGGCGGGATGGTTGAGCAGTTCTTC.

This chain uses TRBV12-3 or TRBV12-4 with TRBJ2-3, with D possibly TRBD1 on 5 matching bases. Trimming cost V 5 bases and J 5 bases, with 8 bases left between them. The CDR3 consists of 12 residues. This CDR3 is CASSRQQDTQYF. The CDR3 coding sequence is TGTGCCAGCAGTCGACAGCAAGATACGCAGTATTTT.

This chain uses TRBV29-1 with TRBJ2-3; 7 nucleotides agree with TRBD1. This CDR3 region has 14 residues. The junction had 8 bases not matched to a gene; V was cut back by 6 bases and J by 2 bases. The germline CDR1 and CDR2 sequences are SQVTM and ANQGSEA. CDR3 sequence: CSVAQGRYTDTQYF. The CDR3 nucleotides read TGCAGCGTGGCACAGGGGCGATACACAGATACGCAGTATTTT.